The sequence of this T cell receptor (beta chain) was determined in a study of Tregs in tolerant kidney transplant recipients. Notes on the study in general: Activated donor B cell expansion appeared to reveal the most relevant donor-specific TCRbeta repertoire. Donor-specific Treg expansion exceeded global Treg expansion in tolerant patients, suggesting antigen drive. The small number of patients limits these findings pending further validation. Some patients' samples used different primers over time, so nucleotide sequences weren't comparable.

TCRdb's table, derived via immunoSEQ multiplex PCR, lists solely in-frame clones and lacks some. The specimen's table records roughly 53,000 clones. Comment on this clone: Its antigen remains unknown. The CDR3 extends 3 residues past the end of the read, so its final part is completed from the germline J gene.

The V gene's germline CDR1 is SGHRS and CDR2 YFSETQ. V gave up 4 bases and J gave up 4 bases; unmatched junction bases: 7. The CDR3 extends over 15 amino acids. The chain combines TRBV5-1 with TRBJ2-1; 8 nucleotides match TRBD2. This clonotype originated in a human donor who received a combined kidney and bone marrow transplant. Sequenced here: CD4+ T cells from blood, sampled before the transplant. The sequenced CDR3 bases are TGCGCCAGCAGCCGAAGCGGGGGTGGGTACAATGAG. Its translation: CASSRSGGGYNE. The full CDR3 protein is CASSRSGGGYNEQFF.